This passage covers 16 T cell receptor beta chains from one sample sequenced in a study of spatial heterogeneity in lung cancer. Sample time point: blood at routine non-recurrence follow-up after resection. The sequenced material consisted of unsorted whole RNA from tumor, nontumor lung or frozen PBMC. Each CDR3 protein is one row after TCRdb ran MiXCR on the 5' RACE reads. The sample holds about 52,000 distinct CDR3 sequences, 6.5% to 7.5% seen once. The sample consisted of PBMCs, taken at follow-up. The receptors stem from a female donor with early-stage non-small cell lung cancer.

Details on this clonotype: At one of its ends the junction is not consistent with the germline gene, which may arise from a read error. The J gene is TRBJ2-3, the V gene TRBV5-5; 8 bases are a match to TRBD2. The CDR3 is made up of 14 amino acids. Germline V gene lookup returns CDR1 SGHKS and CDR2 YYEKEE (reference sequence). The CDR3, as DNA: TGTGCCAGCAGCGATGCTAGCGGGCCAGATACGCGGTATTTT. Translating gives CASSDASGPDTRYF.

This clonotype has more than one count but fewer than ten. This chain joins TRBV7-2 and TRBJ1-1; D might be TRBD1 (5 bases). The CDR3 runs to 14 residues. Germline loops: CDR1 SGHTA, CDR2 FQGNSA. V shed 5 bases and J shed 6 bases, with 16 bases lying between them. The CDR3 here is CASSLGGRIAEAFF. CDR3 DNA: TGTGCCAGCAGCCTCGGGGGTAGAATCGCTGAAGCTTTCTTT.

Many counts were recorded for this clonotype. The chain uses TRBV18 and TRBJ2-1; D is unresolved. Germline loops: CDR1 KGHSH, CDR2 LQKENI. The CDR3 runs to 16 residues. V lost 3 bases and J lost 0, with 12 bases in between. CDR3 nucleotides: TGTGCCAGCTCACCGCCCGCAGCAATCTCCTACAATGAGCAGTTCTTC. This translates into CASSPPAAISYNEQFF.

The genes are TRBV2 and TRBJ1-1; D is uncertain. Deletions cut 4 bases from V and 0 bases from J, with 18 bases between. The CDR3 length is 17 residues. Germline lookup yields CDR1 SNHLY and CDR2 FYNNEI. The CDR3 DNA reads as TGTGCCAGCAGTGCCCCTTTAACAAACTGGCTGAACACTGAAGCTTTCTTT. This sequence encodes CASSAPLTNWLNTEAFF.

This clonotype came up many times. V gene TRBV29-1 combines with J gene TRBJ2-5; D might be TRBD2 (7 bases). CDR1 SQVTM and CDR2 ANQGSEA come from the germline V gene. The CDR3 totals 15 residues. V lost 4 bases and J 2 bases, leaving 17 bases between the germline ends. The CDR3 loop reads CSVAYRGAAQETQYF. DNA of the CDR3: TGCAGCGTTGCCTATCGGGGGGCAGCTCAAGAGACCCAGTACTTC.

This clonotype was seen at least ten times. The gene calls are TRBV2 and TRBJ2-1; TRBD2 aligns across 13 bases. Germline V gene sequence: CDR1 SNHLY, CDR2 FYNNEI. The CDR3 runs to 13 residues. Losses at the gene ends were 6 bases for V and 9 bases for J; bases not matched to a gene: 2. The chain's CDR3 is CASRTSGGIEQFF. CDR3 DNA: TGTGCCAGCAGGACTAGCGGGGGGATTGAGCAGTTCTTC.

This clonotype was found many times. This chain connects TRBV20-1 to TRBJ1-2; 9 bases agree with TRBD1. J lost 3 bases, V lost 0 bases, and 5 bases had no gene match. The CDR3 length is 15 residues. CDR1 and CDR2 (germline): DFQATT, SNEGSKA (reference sequence). CDR3 bases: TGCAGTGCTAGAGATCTACGGACAGGGGACTATGGCTACACCTTC. This gives the protein CSARDLRTGDYGYTF.

This clonotype was observed a handful of times. The V gene is TRBV2, the J gene TRBJ1-2; D is uncertain. Germline V lookup: CDR1 SNHLY, CDR2 FYNNEI. This CDR3 spans 11 amino acids. V dropped 7 bases and J dropped 4 bases, with 7 bases sitting between them. CDR3 nucleotide sequence: TGTGCCAGCACGATCGCCTATGGCTACACCTTC. Protein product: CASTIAYGYTF. Combining the CDR3 with reference TRBV2 and TRBJ1-2 gives the whole variable domain EPEVTQTPSHQVTQMGQEVILRCVPISNHLYFYWYRQILGQKVEFLVSFYNNEISEKSEIFDDQFSVERPDGSNFTLKIRSTKLEDSAMYFCASTIAYGYTFGSGTRLTVV.

This clonotype was seen many times. The rearrangement joins TRBV20-1 to TRBJ1-2; D remains unclear. Germline lookup yields CDR1 DFQATT and CDR2 SNEGSKA (reference sequence). The CDR3 spans 15 residues. Between the trimmed V and J ends, which lost 3 bases and 4 bases, there was a span of 18 bases. DNA for the CDR3: TGCAGTGCTAGCTCTTCCAGCTCTAACTCCTATGGCTACACCTTC. Its protein product is CSASSSSSNSYGYTF.

This clonotype came up many times. The V gene is TRBV7-9, the J gene TRBJ2-1; D gene uncertain. CDR1 and CDR2 from the germline V gene are SEHNR and FQNEAQ (reference sequence). The CDR3 loop spans 13 amino acids. V was cut by 4 bases and J by 10 bases, with 14 bases left in between. CDR3 sequence reads: CASSSTTRKEQFF. DNA of the CDR3: TGTGCCAGCAGCTCCACTACGCGCAAGGAGCAGTTCTTC.

This clonotype was counted at least ten times. The chain recombines TRBV29-1 with TRBJ1-1; D remains ambiguous. This CDR3 comprises 12 residues. With 1 base removed from V and 6 bases from J, the gap between germline ends came to 9 bases. Germline V gene sequence: CDR1 SQVTM, CDR2 ANQGSEA. The CDR3 coding sequence is TGCAGCGTTGAAGGAAGGCGGGCTGAAGCTTTCTTT. Encoded protein: CSVEGRRAEAFF.

This clonotype was counted many times. This chain's CDR3 is CASSYNTGELFF. CDR3 DNA: TGTGCCAGCAGCTATAACACCGGGGAGCTGTTTTTT. The rearrangement uses TRBV7-9 and TRBJ2-2; D remains unclear. Germline V gene lookup returns CDR1 SEHNR and CDR2 FQNEAQ (reference sequence). The V end lost 4 bases, the J end lost 2 bases, and 2 bases lay between the germline ends. The CDR3 sequence is 12 residues long. The full variable domain, its missing parts supplied by reference TRBV7-9 and TRBJ2-2, is DTGVSQNPRHKITKRGQNVTFRCDPISEHNRLYWYRQTLGQGPEFLTYFQNEAQLEKSRLLSDRFSAERPKGSFSTLEIQRTEQGDSAMYLCASSYNTGELFFGEGSRLTVL.

This clonotype was observed many times. This sequence joins TRBV5-6 and TRBJ1-3; D possibly corresponds to TRBD1 (5 bases). The CDR3 contains 15 residues. V was trimmed by 7 bases and J by 0 bases, leaving 14 bases between them. CDR1 is SGHDT, CDR2 YYEEEE, per germline. The chain's CDR3 is CASEKGTLSGNTIYF. The CDR3 coding sequence is TGTGCCAGCGAAAAAGGGACCCTCTCTGGAAACACCATATATTTT. Variable domain in full (rest from reference TRBV5-6 and TRBJ1-3): DAGVTQSPTHLIKTRGQQVTLRCSPKSGHDTVSWYQQALGQGPQFIFQYYEEEERQRGNFPDRFSGHQFPNYSSELNVNALLLGDSALYLCASEKGTLSGNTIYFGEGSWLTVV.

The rearrangement uses TRBV6-1 and TRBJ2-3; the match to TRBD1 covers 7 bases. Germline V gene lookup returns CDR1 MNHNS and CDR2 SASEGT. The CDR3 consists of 15 residues. Germline trimming cut 6 bases from V and 0 bases from J; bases unmatched to any gene: 6. The CDR3 DNA reads as TGTGCCAGCAGGGAGACAGGGACAAGCACAGATACGCAGTATTTT. This sequence encodes CASRETGTSTDTQYF.

This clonotype was seen a handful of times. This rearrangement joins TRBV2 to TRBJ2-7; D perhaps matches TRBD1 (6 bases). Germline lookup yields CDR1 SNHLY and CDR2 FYNNEI. Trimming left V 5 bases short and J 0 bases short, with 14 bases between. The CDR3 loop spans 15 amino acids. CDR3 protein: CASSPPGQLSYEQYF. The DNA for the CDR3 is TGTGCCAGCAGTCCGCCGGGACAACTCTCCTACGAGCAGTACTTC.

V is TRBV7-8 and J is TRBJ2-1; TRBD2 matches 8 bases. Losses at the gene ends were 1 base for V and 9 bases for J; bases not matched to a gene: 11. This CDR3 region has 16 residues. In germline, CDR1 is SGHVS, CDR2 FQNEAQ. The CDR3 DNA is TGTGCCAGCAGCTTAGTCTTGCGGGGGGTTTCAGGTGAGCAGTTCTTC. It specifies CASSLVLRGVSGEQFF.